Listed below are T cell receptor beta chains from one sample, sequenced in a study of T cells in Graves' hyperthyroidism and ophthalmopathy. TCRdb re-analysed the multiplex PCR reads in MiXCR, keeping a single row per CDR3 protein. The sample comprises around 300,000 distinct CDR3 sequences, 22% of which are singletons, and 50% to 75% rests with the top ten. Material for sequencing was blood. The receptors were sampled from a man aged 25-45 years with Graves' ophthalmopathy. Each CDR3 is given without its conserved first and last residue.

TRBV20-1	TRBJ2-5	SASRRQETQY
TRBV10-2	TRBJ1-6	ASTFTAGRGSDNSPLH
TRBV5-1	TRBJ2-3	ASSSSTDTQY
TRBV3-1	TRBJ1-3	ASSQTGSSGNTIY
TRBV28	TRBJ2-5	ASSPPRSTGTETQY
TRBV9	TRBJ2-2	ASSYTLNTGELF
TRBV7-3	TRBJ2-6	ASSLIPQRSGANVLT
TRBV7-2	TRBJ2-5	ASSLRQRGDGETQY
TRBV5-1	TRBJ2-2	ASSSDSYTGELF
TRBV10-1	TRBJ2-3	ASSWASTDTQY
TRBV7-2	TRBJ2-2	ASSLDEFRNTGELF
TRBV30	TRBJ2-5	ACEGETQY
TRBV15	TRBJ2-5	ATSRDVSQYLAGGFETQY
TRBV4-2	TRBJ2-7	ASSQDRASGSYEQY
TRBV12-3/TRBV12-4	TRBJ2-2	ASSSDFGSTGELF
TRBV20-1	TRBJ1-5	SATRGQGEQPQH
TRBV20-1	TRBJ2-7	SVSTGTSGTDEQY
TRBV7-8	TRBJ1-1	ASSLVGVLNTEAF
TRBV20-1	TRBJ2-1	SASTSGRVFNEQF
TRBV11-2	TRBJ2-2	ASSLLGTSGGELF
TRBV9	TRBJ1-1	ASSVTGGTEAF
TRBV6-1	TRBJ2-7	ASSERATGISYEQY
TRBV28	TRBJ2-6	ASSGQGAFGANVLT
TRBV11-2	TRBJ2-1	ASSGGGREFDEQF
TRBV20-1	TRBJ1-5	SAEGTDQPQH
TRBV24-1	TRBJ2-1	ATSDSTGLAEYNEQF
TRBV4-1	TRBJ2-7	ASTPQQGGSFTEQY
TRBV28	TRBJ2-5	ASRDWDAPETQY
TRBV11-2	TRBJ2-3	ASSLDPSDKEY
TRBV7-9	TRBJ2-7	ASSPRLLSSYEQY
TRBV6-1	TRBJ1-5	ASRPIVGNQPQH
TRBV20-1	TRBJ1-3	SARVMTGNTIY
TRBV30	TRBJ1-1	AWSGWNTEAF